The clone carrying this T cell receptor (beta chain) was seen only a few times. CDR3 length equals 14 residues. Trimming removed 6 bases at V and 2 bases at J, with 13 bases between. CDR1 LNHDA and CDR2 SQIVND come from the germline V gene (reference sequence). The data were taken from a study of identical twins. MiXCR, run by TCRdb on the 5' RACE reads, gives a single entry per CDR3 protein. The sample consists of a few hundred thousand distinct CDR3 sequences, 15% of them appearing once. These sequences were also reported in another study, on yellow fever vaccine responses in identical twins. That report adds: Vaccine T cell responses of twins reportedly seemed partly convergent and partly personalized.

This sequence joins TRBV19 and TRBJ2-5; the D is unclear. This receptor was taken from a woman younger than 35 in good health. Material: CD4+ T cells sorted from blood. CDR3 sequence: CASSTLLEQETQYF. The CDR3 nucleotides read TGTGCCAGTAGCACTCTGCTAGAACAAGAGACCCAGTACTTC.